Listed here are 10 T cell receptor beta chains from one sample, sequenced in a study of Graves' ophthalmopathy and Graves' hyperthyroidism. Amplification targeted the TCR beta CDR3 regions, with RNA transcripts as the source material. HTBI-primed first-round RT-PCR preceded second-round multiplex PCR. TCRdb reprocessed the multiplex PCR reads via MiXCR and lists one record per CDR3 protein. This table holds 400,000 or so distinct CDR3 sequences, roughly 17% found once. The source material was peripheral blood. The origin of the receptors is an adult woman with stable Graves' hyperthyroidism.

V usage is TRBV12-3 or TRBV12-4 and J usage is TRBJ1-5; 9 bases agree with TRBD1. V lost 4 bases to trimming and J lost 6 bases; unmatched junction nucleotides: 4. CDR3 length equals 14 residues. For the CDR3, the DNA is TGTGCCAGCAGTTCCGGACAGGGGCCTCAGCCCCAGCATTTT. This translates into CASSSGQGPQPQHF.

At least ten counts were recorded for this clonotype. The chain is built from TRBV6-2 or TRBV6-3 and TRBJ1-2; 8 bases fit TRBD1. The CDR3 loop spans 13 amino acids. After removal of 6 bases from V and 7 bases from J, the junction contained 7 bases not matched to a gene. The germline V gene encodes CDR1 MNHEY and CDR2 SVGEGT. This CDR3 is CASRQDRVGGYTF. The CDR3 DNA reads TGTGCCAGCAGACAGGACAGGGTCGGTGGCTACACCTTC.

In its sample, this clonotype was seen many times. J is TRBJ1-1 and V is TRBV30, with D possibly being TRBD1 (5 bases). Germline V gene lookup returns CDR1 GTSNPN and CDR2 SVGIG (reference sequence). Trimming removed 1 base at V and 1 base at J, with 7 bases between. CDR3 length: 13 amino acids. CDR3 loop: CAWSARANTEAFF. The CDR3 region has the DNA TGTGCCTGGAGTGCCAGGGCGAACACTGAAGCTTTCTTT. Filled out from reference TRBV30 and TRBJ1-1, the complete variable domain reads SQTIHQWPATLVQPVGSPLSLECTVEGTSNPNLYWYRQAAGRGLQLLFYSVGIGQISSEVPQNLSASRPQDRQFILSSKKLLLSDSGFYLCAWSARANTEAFFGQGTRLTVV.

In its sample, this clonotype was seen many times. The chain is built from TRBV11-1 and TRBJ2-2, with D maybe TRBD2 (6 bases). This CDR3 spans 16 amino acids. The ends were cut back, 8 bases at V and 0 bases at J, with 16 bases in the middle. CDR1 is SGHAT and CDR2 is FQDESV in the germline V gene (reference sequence). The CDR3 loop reads CASEAEAGPNTGELFF. The CDR3 DNA is TGTGCCAGCGAGGCAGAGGCGGGACCGAACACCGGGGAGCTGTTTTTT.

This clonotype was detected many times. The chain uses TRBV9 and TRBJ2-7; 9 nucleotides line up with TRBD1. CDR1 SGDLS and CDR2 YYNGEE come from the germline V gene. Unmatched junction bases numbered 9, after V lost 4 bases and J lost 4 bases. The CDR3 has 15 amino acids. CDR3 DNA: TGTGCCAGCAGCACCGGGACAGGGTCCGGATACGAGCAGTACTTC. It translates to CASSTGTGSGYEQYF.

Note on this clonotype: A single base separates this from a much larger clone, so it may be a read error. V is TRBV20-1 and J is TRBJ2-7, with 13 bases that match TRBD2. The V segment lost 6 bases and the J segment 7 bases; nucleotides outside the gene matches: 9. The CDR3 has 14 residues. CDR1 and CDR2 from the germline V gene are DFQATT and SNEGSKA (reference sequence). CDR3 sequence (DNA): TGCAGTGCCAGACTAGCGGGAGGTTCTGTTGAGCAGTACTTC. It codes for CSARLAGGSVEQYF.

This clonotype has a count of ten or more. The rearrangement links TRBV12-5 to TRBJ2-6; D is possibly TRBD1 or TRBD2 (5 bases each). Germline CDR1 and CDR2: LGHNT and FRNRAP. V lost 2 bases and J lost 4, with 24 bases in between. This CDR3 is built from 20 residues. CDR3 in DNA: TGTGCTAGTGGTTTGATGATTAATCGGGACCGCCCTCGGGGGGCCAACGTCCTGACTTTC. Translating gives CASGLMINRDRPRGANVLTF. The variable domain in full, completed from reference TRBV12-5 and TRBJ2-6, reads DARVTQTPRHKVTEMGQEVTMRCQPILGHNTVFWYRQTMMQGLELLAYFRNRAPLDDSGMPKDRFSAEMPDATLATLKIQPSEPRDSAVYFCASGLMINRDRPRGANVLTFGAGSRLTVL.

This clonotype was counted at least ten times. The rearrangement links TRBV7-2 to TRBJ1-6; D ambiguous. The germline CDR1 and CDR2 sequences are SGHTA and FQGNSA. The length of the CDR3 is 14 residues. V lost 2 bases to trimming and J lost 6 bases, with 8 bases between them. The DNA for the CDR3 is TGTGCCAGCAGCTTATTCTGGGGTAATTCACCCCTCCACTTT. This sequence encodes CASSLFWGNSPLHF.

This clonotype was seen repeatedly, ten times or more. The V and J genes are TRBV28 and TRBJ2-7; maybe TRBD2 (6 bases). This CDR3 is 16 amino acids long. CDR1 is MDHEN and CDR2 is SYDVKM in the germline V gene. Trimming left V 4 bases short and J 2 bases short, with 18 bases between. The CDR3 protein is CASSSFVFGSPYEQYF. The DNA for the CDR3 is TGTGCCAGCAGTTCCTTTGTCTTCGGGAGTCCCTACGAGCAGTACTTC. Full variable domain (outside the CDR3, taken from reference TRBV28 and TRBJ2-7): DVKVTQSSRYLVKRTGEKVFLECVQDMDHENMFWYRQDPGLGLRLIYFSYDVKMKEKGDIPEGYSVSREKKERFSLILESASTNQTSMYLCASSSFVFGSPYEQYFGPGTRLTVT.

The table lists this clonotype with many counts. V is TRBV7-2 and J is TRBJ2-5; no clear D gene. CDR3 size: 13 residues. Germline V CDR1 and CDR2: SGHTA, FQGNSA. Trimming left V 5 bases short and J 2 bases short, with 9 bases between. CDR3 protein: CASSRQIQETQYF. DNA of the CDR3: TGTGCCAGCAGCAGACAAATACAAGAGACCCAGTACTTC. The complete variable domain, with remaining parts taken from reference TRBV7-2 and TRBJ2-5, reads GAGVSQSPSNKVTEKGKDVELRCDPISGHTALYWYRQSLGQGLEFLIYFQGNSAPDKSGLPSDRFSAERTGGSVSTLTIQRTQQEDSAVYLCASSRQIQETQYFGPGTRLLVL.